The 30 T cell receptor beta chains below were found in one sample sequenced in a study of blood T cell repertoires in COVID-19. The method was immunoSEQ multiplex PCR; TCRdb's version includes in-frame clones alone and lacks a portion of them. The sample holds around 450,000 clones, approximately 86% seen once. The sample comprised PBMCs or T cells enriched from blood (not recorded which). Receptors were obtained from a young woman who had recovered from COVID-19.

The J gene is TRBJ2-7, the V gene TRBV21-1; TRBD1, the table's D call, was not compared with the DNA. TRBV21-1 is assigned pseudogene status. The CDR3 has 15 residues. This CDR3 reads CASTQQAWHDYEQYF. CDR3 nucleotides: TGTGCCAGCACCCAACAGGCTTGGCATGACTACGAGCAGTACTTC.

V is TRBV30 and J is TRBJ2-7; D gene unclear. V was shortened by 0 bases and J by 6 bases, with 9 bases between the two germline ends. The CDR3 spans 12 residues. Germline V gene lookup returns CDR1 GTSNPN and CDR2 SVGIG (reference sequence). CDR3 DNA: TGTGCCTGGAGTGTACTCAGGTCCGAGCAGTACTTC. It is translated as CAWSVLRSEQYF. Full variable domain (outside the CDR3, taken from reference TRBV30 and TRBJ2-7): SQTIHQWPATLVQPVGSPLSLECTVEGTSNPNLYWYRQAAGRGLQLLFYSVGIGQISSEVPQNLSASRPQDRQFILSSKKLLLSDSGFYLCAWSVLRSEQYFGPGTRLTVT.

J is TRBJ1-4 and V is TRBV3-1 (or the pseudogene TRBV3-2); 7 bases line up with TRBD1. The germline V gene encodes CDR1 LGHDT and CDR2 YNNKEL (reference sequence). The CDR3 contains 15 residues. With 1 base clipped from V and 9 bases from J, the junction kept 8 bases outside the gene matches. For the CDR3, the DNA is TGTGCCAGCAGCCAAGGGAGACAGGGAGGAAAAAAACTGTTTTTT. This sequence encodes CASSQGRQGGKKLFF.

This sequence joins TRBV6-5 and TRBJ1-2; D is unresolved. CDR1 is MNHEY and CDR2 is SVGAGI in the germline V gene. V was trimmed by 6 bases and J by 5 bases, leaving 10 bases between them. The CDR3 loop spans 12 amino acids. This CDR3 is CASRAGIYGYTF. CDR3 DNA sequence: TGTGCCAGCAGGGCCGGGATATATGGCTACACCTTC.

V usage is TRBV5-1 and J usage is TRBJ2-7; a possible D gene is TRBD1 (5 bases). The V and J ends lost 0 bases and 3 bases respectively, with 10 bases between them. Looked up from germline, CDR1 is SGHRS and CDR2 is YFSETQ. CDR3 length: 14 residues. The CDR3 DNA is TGCGCCAGCAGCTTGGAAGCCGACAGCTACGAGCAGTACTTC. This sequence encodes CASSLEADSYEQYF.

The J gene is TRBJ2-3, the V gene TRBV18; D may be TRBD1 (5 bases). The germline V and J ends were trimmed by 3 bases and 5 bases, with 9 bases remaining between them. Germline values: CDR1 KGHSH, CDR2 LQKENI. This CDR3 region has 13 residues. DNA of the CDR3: TGTGCCAGCTCACCTCGAAGGGGAGATACGCAGTATTTT. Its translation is CASSPRRGDTQYF.

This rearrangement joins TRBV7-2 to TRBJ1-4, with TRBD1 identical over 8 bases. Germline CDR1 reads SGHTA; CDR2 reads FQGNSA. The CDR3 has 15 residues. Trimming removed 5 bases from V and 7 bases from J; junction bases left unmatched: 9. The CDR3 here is CASSKSRGRGEKLFF. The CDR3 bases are TGTGCCAGCAGCAAGAGCAGGGGGCGAGGTGAAAAACTGTTTTTT. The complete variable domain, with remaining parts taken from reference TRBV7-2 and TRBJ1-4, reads GAGVSQSPSNKVTEKGKDVELRCDPISGHTALYWYRQSLGQGLEFLIYFQGNSAPDKSGLPSDRFSAERTGGSVSTLTIQRTQQEDSAVYLCASSKSRGRGEKLFFGSGTQLSVL.

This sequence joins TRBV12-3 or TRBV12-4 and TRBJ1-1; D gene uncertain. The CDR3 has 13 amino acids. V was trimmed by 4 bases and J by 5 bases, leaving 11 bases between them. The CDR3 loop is CASSWAGRTEAFF. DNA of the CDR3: TGTGCCAGCAGTTGGGCGGGGAGGACTGAAGCTTTCTTT.

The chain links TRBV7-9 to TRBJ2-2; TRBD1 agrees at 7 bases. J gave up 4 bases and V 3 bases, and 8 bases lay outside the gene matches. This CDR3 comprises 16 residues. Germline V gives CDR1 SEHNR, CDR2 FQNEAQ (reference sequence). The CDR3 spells CASSLLQGSITGELFF. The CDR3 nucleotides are TGTGCCAGCAGCTTGCTACAGGGGAGTATCACCGGGGAGCTGTTTTTT.

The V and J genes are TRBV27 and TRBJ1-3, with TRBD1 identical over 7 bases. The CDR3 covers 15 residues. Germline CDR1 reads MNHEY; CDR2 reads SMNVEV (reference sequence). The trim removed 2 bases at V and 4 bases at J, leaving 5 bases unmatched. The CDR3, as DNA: TGTGCCAGCAGTTTACAGGGGGGCATAGGAAACACCATATATTTT. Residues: CASSLQGGIGNTIYF.

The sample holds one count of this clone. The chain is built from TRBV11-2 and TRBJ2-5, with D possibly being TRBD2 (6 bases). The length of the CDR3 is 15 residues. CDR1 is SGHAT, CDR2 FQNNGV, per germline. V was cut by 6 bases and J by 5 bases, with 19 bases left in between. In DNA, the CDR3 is TGTGCCAGCAGTCAAGTATGGGGGGTTGGCGAGACCCAGTACTTC. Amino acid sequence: CASSQVWGVGETQYF.

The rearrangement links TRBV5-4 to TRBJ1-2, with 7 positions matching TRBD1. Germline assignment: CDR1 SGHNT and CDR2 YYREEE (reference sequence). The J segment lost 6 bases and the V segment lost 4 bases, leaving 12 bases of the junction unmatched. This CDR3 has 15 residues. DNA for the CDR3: TGTGCCAGCAGCCTCCTGACAGGGAAGGTCGATGGCTACACCTTC. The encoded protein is CASSLLTGKVDGYTF.

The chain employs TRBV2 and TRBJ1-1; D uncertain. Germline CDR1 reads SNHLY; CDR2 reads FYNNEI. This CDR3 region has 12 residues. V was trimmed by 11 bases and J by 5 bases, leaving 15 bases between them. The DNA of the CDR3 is TGTGCCTCCGCGGGTCGTGTGACTGAAGCTTTCTTT. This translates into CASAGRVTEAFF.

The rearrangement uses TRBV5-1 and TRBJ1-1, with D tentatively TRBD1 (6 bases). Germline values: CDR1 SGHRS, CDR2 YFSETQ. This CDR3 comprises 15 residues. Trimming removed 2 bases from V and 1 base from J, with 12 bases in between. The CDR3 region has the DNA TGCGCCAGCAGCTTCTCAACAGGGAAGAACACTGAAGCTTTCTTT. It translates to CASSFSTGKNTEAFF.

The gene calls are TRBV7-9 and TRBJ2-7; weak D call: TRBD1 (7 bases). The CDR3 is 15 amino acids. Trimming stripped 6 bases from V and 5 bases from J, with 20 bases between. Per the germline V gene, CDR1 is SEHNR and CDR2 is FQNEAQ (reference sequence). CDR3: CASRPGGKRTHEQYF. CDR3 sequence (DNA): TGTGCCAGCAGACCAGGGGGGAAAAGAACCCACGAGCAGTACTTC.

The CDR3, as DNA: TGTGCCAGCAGTTTCCAGTACTCTGGAAACACCATATATTTT. This translates into CASSFQYSGNTIYF. The V gene is TRBV28, the J gene TRBJ1-3; D gene unclear. Germline lookup yields CDR1 MDHEN and CDR2 SYDVKM. Deletions cut 3 bases from V and 0 bases from J, with 6 bases between. The length of the CDR3 is 14 residues.

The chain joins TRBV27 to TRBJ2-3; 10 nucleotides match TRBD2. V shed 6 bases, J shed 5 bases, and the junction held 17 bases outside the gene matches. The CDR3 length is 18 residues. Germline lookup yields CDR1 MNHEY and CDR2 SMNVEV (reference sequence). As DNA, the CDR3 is TGTGCCAGCAGGCCTAGAGCGGGGGGGCCCTCGGGAGAAGATACGCAGTATTTT. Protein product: CASRPRAGGPSGEDTQYF.

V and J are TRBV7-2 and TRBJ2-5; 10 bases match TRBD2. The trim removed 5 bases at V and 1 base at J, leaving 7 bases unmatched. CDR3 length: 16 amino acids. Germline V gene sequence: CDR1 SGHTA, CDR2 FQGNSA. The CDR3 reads CASSARIAGGQETQYF. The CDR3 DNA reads TGTGCCAGCAGCGCTAGGATAGCGGGGGGCCAAGAGACCCAGTACTTC.

CDR3 sequence reads: CASSSKGGDTDTQYF. The CDR3 nucleotides read TGTGCCAGCAGCTCGAAAGGGGGGGACACAGATACGCAGTATTTT. The J gene is TRBJ2-3, the V gene TRBV7-9, with a weak D call TRBD2 (7 bases). The V gene lost 4 bases and the J gene lost 2 bases, with 13 bases spanning the gap. CDR3 length: 15 residues. Germline loops: CDR1 SEHNR, CDR2 FQNEAQ (reference sequence).

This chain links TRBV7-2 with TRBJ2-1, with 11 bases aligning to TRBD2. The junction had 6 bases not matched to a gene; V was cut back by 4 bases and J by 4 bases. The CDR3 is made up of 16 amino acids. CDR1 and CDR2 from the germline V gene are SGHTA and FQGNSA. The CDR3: CASSSSTSGEYNEQFF. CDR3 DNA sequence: TGTGCCAGCAGCTCCTCGACTAGCGGGGAGTACAATGAGCAGTTCTTC.

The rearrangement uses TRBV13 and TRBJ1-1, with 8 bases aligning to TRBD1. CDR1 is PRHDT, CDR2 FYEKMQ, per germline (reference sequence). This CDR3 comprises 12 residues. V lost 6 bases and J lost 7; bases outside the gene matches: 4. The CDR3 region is CASSLDRGEAFF. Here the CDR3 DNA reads TGTGCCAGCAGTCTTGACAGGGGTGAAGCTTTCTTT.

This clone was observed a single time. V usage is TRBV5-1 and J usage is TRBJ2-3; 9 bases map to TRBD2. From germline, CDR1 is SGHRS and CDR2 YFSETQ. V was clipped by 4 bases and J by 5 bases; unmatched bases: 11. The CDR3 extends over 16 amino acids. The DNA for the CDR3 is TGCGCCAGCAGCGGTAGCGGGGGAGCCACCGGAGATACGCAGTATTTT. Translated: CASSGSGGATGDTQYF.

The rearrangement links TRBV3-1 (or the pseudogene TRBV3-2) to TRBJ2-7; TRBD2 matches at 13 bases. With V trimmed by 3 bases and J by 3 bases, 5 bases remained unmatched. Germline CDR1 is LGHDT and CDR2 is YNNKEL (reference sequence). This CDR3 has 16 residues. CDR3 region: CASSQGLAGTYYEQYF. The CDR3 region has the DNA TGTGCCAGCAGCCAGGGACTAGCGGGGACCTACTACGAGCAGTACTTC.

The CDR3 DNA follows: TGTGCCAGTAGCCCGGGACTAGCGGGGTCTCAGTTCTTC. It is translated as CASSPGLAGSQFF. The chain is built from TRBV19 and TRBJ2-1; TRBD2 aligns across 13 bases. The CDR3 has 13 amino acids. V dropped 6 bases and J dropped 13; count of bases not matched to a gene: 6. Germline-derived CDR1 and CDR2 are LNHDA and SQIVND (reference sequence).

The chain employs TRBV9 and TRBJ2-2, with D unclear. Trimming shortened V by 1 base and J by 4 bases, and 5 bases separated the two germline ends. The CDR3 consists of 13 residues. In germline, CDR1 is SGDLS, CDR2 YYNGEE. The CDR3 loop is CASSVSVTGELFF. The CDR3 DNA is TGTGCCAGCAGCGTAAGCGTCACCGGGGAGCTGTTTTTT.

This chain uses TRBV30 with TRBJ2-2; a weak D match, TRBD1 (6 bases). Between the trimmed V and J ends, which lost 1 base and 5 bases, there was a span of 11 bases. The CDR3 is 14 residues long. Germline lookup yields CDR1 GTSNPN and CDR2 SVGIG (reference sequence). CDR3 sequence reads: CAWSGTDRTGELFF. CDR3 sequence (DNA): TGTGCCTGGAGTGGGACAGATAGGACCGGGGAGCTGTTTTTT.

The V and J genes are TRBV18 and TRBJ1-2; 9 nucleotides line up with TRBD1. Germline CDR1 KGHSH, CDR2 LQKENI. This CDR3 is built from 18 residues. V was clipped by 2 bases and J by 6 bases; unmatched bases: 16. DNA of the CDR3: TGTGCCAGCTCACCAATTGTACACAGGGGGCGAGGGATGGATGGCTACACCTTC. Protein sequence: CASSPIVHRGRGMDGYTF.

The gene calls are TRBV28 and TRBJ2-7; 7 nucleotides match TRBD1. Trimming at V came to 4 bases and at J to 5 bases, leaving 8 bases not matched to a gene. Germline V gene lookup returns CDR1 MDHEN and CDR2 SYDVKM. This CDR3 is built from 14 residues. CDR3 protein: CASSSYTGTDEQYF. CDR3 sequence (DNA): TGTGCCAGCAGTTCATACACCGGGACAGACGAGCAGTACTTC.

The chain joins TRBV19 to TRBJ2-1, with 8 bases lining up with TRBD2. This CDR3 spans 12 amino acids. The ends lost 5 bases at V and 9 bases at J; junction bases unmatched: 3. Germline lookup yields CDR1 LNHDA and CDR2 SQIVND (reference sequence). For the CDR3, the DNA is TGTGCCAGTAGTCGGGGGGGGAGTGAGCAGTTCTTC. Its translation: CASSRGGSEQFF.

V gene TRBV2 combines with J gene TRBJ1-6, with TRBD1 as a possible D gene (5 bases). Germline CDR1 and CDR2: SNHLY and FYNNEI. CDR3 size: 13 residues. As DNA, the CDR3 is TGTGCGGCCGGCAGGGAAAAAGATGCACCCCTCCACTTT. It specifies CAAGREKDAPLHF. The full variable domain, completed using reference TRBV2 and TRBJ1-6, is EPEVTQTPSHQVTQMGQEVILRCVPISNHLYFYWYRQILGQKVEFLVSFYNNEISEKSEIFDDQFSVERPDGSNFTLKIRSTKLEDSAMYFCAAGREKDAPLHFGNGTRLTVT.